The rows below give T cell receptor beta chains drawn from one sample of a study of OX40 agonist ivuxolimab in advanced cancers. Assay used: immunoSEQ multiplex PCR; TCRdb lists only in-frame clones, some missing. The sample shows 49,000 or so clones, about nine tenths of them seen only once. Here the sequenced sample was CD4+ or CD8+ T cells sorted from blood, taken in a trial of the OX40 agonist ivuxolimab. These receptors were taken from an adult with an advanced solid tumor such as melanoma, head and neck, liver or kidney cancer. The conserved cysteine and the conserved F or W are not part of the CDR3 here. The D gene is left open where the match is weak.

TRBV6-5	TRBJ2-7	TRBD1	ASSWGTGMNYEQY
TRBV6-5	TRBJ2-5	TRBD1	ASSLSTGQETQY
TRBV10-3	TRBJ2-3	TRBD1	AISNRDRTITDTQY
TRBV29-1	TRBJ1-2	TRBD1	SVPDRGLNYGYT
TRBV11-1	TRBJ1-2	TRBD1	ASSPRTGSGDT
TRBV29-1	TRBJ1-1	.	SVAGALNTEAF
TRBV4-3	TRBJ2-2	TRBD1	ASSLKPTGSNTGELF
TRBV7-3	TRBJ2-5	.	ASSFDRQETQY
TRBV9	TRBJ2-3	TRBD1	ASSTRTGPSTDTQY
TRBV19	TRBJ1-1	TRBD1	ASSSQGASTEAF
TRBV7-9	TRBJ2-5	.	ASSLVAEETQY
TRBV5-1	TRBJ2-5	.	ASSLDLETQY
TRBV29-1	TRBJ1-2	TRBD1	SVWGPGQGPTYGYT
TRBV2	.	.	ASSETATYEQY
TRBV7-9	TRBJ1-4	.	ASSFGSQAPEKLF
TRBV4-2	TRBJ2-7	TRBD2	ASSPHGTSDSYEQY
TRBV10-2	TRBJ1-2	TRBD1	ASSSQGASYGYT
TRBV28	TRBJ2-7	.	ASTMISGPGRLYEQY
TRBV2	TRBJ2-3	TRBD2	ASSREVSDTQY
TRBV9	TRBJ2-5	.	ASSARGYRQETQY
TRBV5-1	TRBJ2-3	TRBD1	ATRTGSSTDTQY
TRBV9	TRBJ1-2	.	ASRGVYGYT
TRBV27	TRBJ2-7	.	ASSSGWSYEQY
TRBV11-3	TRBJ2-7	.	ASSLGQSSYEQY
TRBV11-2	TRBJ1-2	.	ASSSYPTALFNYGYT
TRBV7-6	TRBJ2-7	.	ASTSTGHEQY
TRBV19	TRBJ1-1	.	ASSRSQGFNTEAF